One and the same sample provided the 19 T cell receptor beta chains below, sequenced in a study of blood T cell repertoires in COVID-19. Sequencing used immunoSEQ multiplex PCR; TCRdb keeps in-frame clones, though not all of them. This table has under 250,000 clones, over 75% appearing once. Sequencing was done on a sample of peripheral blood. The receptor source for this set is a man aged 25-45 years who had recovered from COVID-19.

This chain links TRBV29-1 with TRBJ1-1, with a weak D call TRBD1 (5 bases). CDR3 size: 13 residues. Germline-derived CDR1 and CDR2 are SQVTM and ANQGSEA. The V and J ends lost 0 bases and 4 bases respectively, with 9 bases between them. The CDR3 DNA is TGCAGCGTTGAAGAGGGGCTCGGCACTGAAGCTTTCTTT. Translated: CSVEEGLGTEAFF.

The CDR3 DNA reads TGTGCCAGCACTCCGGGACAGGGCTATTCACCCCTCCACTTT. Translation gives CASTPGQGYSPLHF. This chain joins TRBV3-1 (or the pseudogene TRBV3-2) and TRBJ1-6, with 9 nucleotides matching TRBD1. The CDR3 contains 14 residues. The germline V gene encodes CDR1 LGHDT and CDR2 YNNKEL (reference sequence). With V trimmed by 7 bases and J by 8 bases, 6 bases remained unmatched.

The CDR3 DNA sequence: TGTGCCAGCAGCTACGGACTAGCGGGGAATCCGGATACGCAGTATTTT. It encodes CASSYGLAGNPDTQYF. This sequence joins TRBV7-8 and TRBJ2-3; 12 nucleotides agree with TRBD2. The germline V gene encodes CDR1 SGHVS and CDR2 FQNEAQ. This CDR3 has 16 residues. The trim removed 4 bases at V and 6 bases at J, leaving 8 bases unmatched.

This clone occurred a few times. The chain employs TRBV2 and TRBJ1-1, with D unresolved. The V end was cut by 3 bases, the J end by 8 bases, with 7 bases between. From germline, CDR1 is SNHLY and CDR2 FYNNEI. The CDR3 covers 11 residues. The CDR3 reads CASSEAVEAFF. The DNA for the CDR3 is TGTGCCAGCAGTGAGGCAGTAGAAGCTTTCTTT.

The gene calls are TRBV2 and TRBJ2-1; D ambiguous. Between the trimmed V and J ends, which lost 6 bases and 7 bases, there was a span of 7 bases. Looked up from germline, CDR1 is SNHLY and CDR2 is FYNNEI. The length of the CDR3 is 11 residues. The CDR3 DNA follows: TGTGCCAGCAGCCCCTTGAATGAGCAGTTCTTC. Its protein product is CASSPLNEQFF.

The V call is TRBV5-4, the J call TRBJ1-2; 10 bases are shared with TRBD1. Germline lookup yields CDR1 SGHNT and CDR2 YYREEE (reference sequence). The CDR3 length is 14 residues. The V gene end was trimmed by 4 bases and the J gene end by 8 bases; junction bases not matched to a gene: 8. In nucleotides, the CDR3 is TGTGCCAGCAGCCGATCGACAGGGGGCGAAGGCTACACCTTC. As protein: CASSRSTGGEGYTF.

This sequence joins TRBV10-1 and TRBJ2-2, with TRBD1 as a possible D gene (5 bases). With 6 bases removed from V and 6 bases from J, the gap between germline ends came to 11 bases. This CDR3 has 13 residues. Per the germline V gene, CDR1 is WNHNN and CDR2 is SYGVQD (reference sequence). The CDR3 sequence is CASRGTGPGELFF. CDR3 nucleotide sequence: TGCGCCAGCAGGGGCACAGGACCCGGGGAGCTGTTTTTT.

The rearrangement uses TRBV2 and TRBJ2-7, with 10 bases that match TRBD1. Trimming at V came to 3 bases and at J to 3 bases, leaving 2 bases not matched to a gene. Per the germline V gene, CDR1 is SNHLY and CDR2 is FYNNEI. This CDR3 comprises 14 residues. The CDR3: CASSEGTGVYEQYF. CDR3 nucleotides: TGTGCCAGCAGTGAGGGGACAGGGGTCTACGAGCAGTACTTC.

The rearrangement links TRBV7-2 to TRBJ2-1, with a tentative D call TRBD2 (5 bases). The germline V and J ends were trimmed by 0 bases and 5 bases, with 8 bases remaining between them. The CDR3 contains 14 residues. Germline lookup yields CDR1 SGHTA and CDR2 FQGNSA. The CDR3 bases are TGTGCCAGCAGCTTAGCAACCGGGAACAATGAGCAGTTCTTC. This encodes CASSLATGNNEQFF.

The chain links TRBV13 to TRBJ2-7; 8 bases map to TRBD1. Per the germline V gene, CDR1 is PRHDT and CDR2 is FYEKMQ (reference sequence). The CDR3 extends over 14 amino acids. V lost 5 bases, J lost 5 bases, and 8 bases stayed unmatched. CDR3 nucleotide sequence: TGTGCCAGCAGCGTAAGACAGGGGCGGCACGAGCAGTACTTC. Its translation: CASSVRQGRHEQYF.

The chain couples TRBV6-5 to TRBJ1-1; TRBD1 matches 7 bases. The V gene's germline CDR1 is MNHEY and CDR2 SVGAGI. This CDR3 is 15 amino acids long. The V gene end was trimmed by 4 bases and the J gene end by 1 base; junction bases not matched to a gene: 6. CDR3 amino acids: CASSLAGGGNTEAFF. CDR3 nucleotides: TGTGCCAGCAGTTTGGCAGGGGGTGGGAACACTGAAGCTTTCTTT.

The table lists this clone with a count of one. The rearrangement joins TRBV29-1 to TRBJ2-7; D uncertain. Germline V gene data show CDR1 as SQVTM and CDR2 as ANQGSEA. The V gene lost 7 bases and the J gene lost 0 bases, with 13 bases spanning the gap. The CDR3 totals 13 residues. DNA of the CDR3: TGCAGCGCTTTAGGCGGCTTCTCCTACGAGCAGTACTTC. Its protein is CSALGGFSYEQYF.

This sequence joins TRBV7-9 and TRBJ1-1; TRBD1 aligns across 7 bases. Germline V gene lookup returns CDR1 SEHNR and CDR2 FQNEAQ (reference sequence). This CDR3 spans 14 amino acids. V trimming: 6 bases; J trimming: 1 base; junction bases outside the gene matches: 5. Here the CDR3 DNA reads TGTGCCAGCAGTTTCGGGACAGCGAACACTGAAGCTTTCTTT. As protein: CASSFGTANTEAFF.

This clone was seen just once. V is TRBV5-4 and J is TRBJ2-3; D gene uncertain. CDR1 is SGHNT and CDR2 is YYREEE in the germline V gene (reference sequence). The V end was cut by 0 bases, the J end by 2 bases, with 10 bases between. The length of the CDR3 is 15 residues. In nucleotides, the CDR3 is TGTGCCAGCAGCTTGGATATACTATACACAGATACGCAGTATTTT. This encodes CASSLDILYTDTQYF.

This clone was detected many times. The CDR3 loop reads CASSHEGSKAFF. CDR3 DNA: TGTGCCAGCAGCCACGAGGGCTCCAAAGCTTTCTTT. The chain links TRBV4-2 to TRBJ1-1; D ambiguous. V was shortened by 3 bases and J by 9 bases, with 11 bases between the two germline ends. This CDR3 region has 12 residues. The germline gives CDR1 LGHNA, CDR2 YNFKEQ.

The chain joins TRBV18 to TRBJ1-2, with 7 bases matching TRBD1. The V gene end was trimmed by 3 bases and the J gene end by 5 bases; junction bases not matched to a gene: 6. Germline V gene sequence: CDR1 KGHSH, CDR2 LQKENI. CDR3 length equals 14 residues. The CDR3 DNA reads TGTGCCAGCTCACCGGAATACAGGGGATATGGCTACACCTTC. It yields the protein CASSPEYRGYGYTF. Using reference TRBV18 and TRBJ1-2 for the parts outside the CDR3, the full variable domain is NAGVMQNPRHLVRRRGQEARLRCSPMKGHSHVYWYRQLPEEGLKFMVYLQKENIIDESGMPKERFSAEFPKEGPSILRIQQVVRGDSAAYFCASSPEYRGYGYTFGSGTRLTVV.

Regarding this clone: The same CDR3 can be traced to other DNA sequences in this sample. The chain recombines TRBV5-5 with TRBJ2-5; tentative D call: TRBD2 (5 bases). Germline loops: CDR1 SGHKS, CDR2 YYEKEE (reference sequence). This CDR3 comprises 13 residues. Trimming took 1 base from V and 3 from J, leaving 7 bases between them. CDR3 DNA sequence: TGTGCCAGCAGCTTGCCGGGGAAAGAGACCCAGTACTTC. Translation gives CASSLPGKETQYF.

The J gene is TRBJ2-5, the V gene TRBV24-1; the match to TRBD2 covers 7 bases. Trimming cost V 0 bases and J 4 bases; bases outside gene matches: 4. Germline values: CDR1 KGHDR, CDR2 SFDVKD. This CDR3 is 15 amino acids long. CDR3 region: CATSDLATGGETQYF. In nucleotides, the CDR3 is TGTGCCACCAGTGATTTGGCAACGGGGGGAGAGACCCAGTACTTC.

The rearrangement links TRBV27 to TRBJ2-2; maybe TRBD1 (5 bases). From germline, CDR1 is MNHEY and CDR2 SMNVEV (reference sequence). V was pared by 7 bases and J by 4 bases, with 13 bases between. The CDR3 is made up of 14 amino acids. The CDR3 spells CASKGQGSTGELFF. DNA of the CDR3: TGTGCCAGCAAGGGGCAGGGAAGCACCGGGGAGCTGTTTTTT.